This is a list of T cell receptor beta chains from one sample in a study of regulatory dendritic cells for organ transplantation. Clones were sequenced by immunoSEQ multiplex PCR, and TCRdb holds only the in-frame ones, with some missing. Of some 10,000 clones listed, about 75% were seen once; the top ten hold 18%. Sequencing was done on a sample of memory CD8+ T cells from blood. The receptors come from a human donor in good health. The CDR3 runs from the conserved cysteine through the conserved F or W. D genes are given only for firm matches. Size values are once, few and many counts, or a class for expanded clones, and some rows have none.

clone size | J gene | D gene | V gene | CDR3 DNA | CDR3 protein
once | TRBJ1-1 | . | TRBV5-5 | TGTGCCAGCAGCTTCACGCCGCTGGTAGCTTTCTTT | CASSFTPLVAFF
once | TRBJ2-2 | . | TRBV25-1 | TGTGCCAGCAGTGAACGGACAGAAACCGGGGAGCTGTTTTTT | CASSERTETGELFF
few | TRBJ1-4 | . | TRBV7-9 | TGTGCCAGCAGCCGGACAGCTAATGAAAAACTGTTTTTT | CASSRTANEKLFF
. | TRBJ2-3 | TRBD2 | TRBV28 | TGTGCCAGCAGGACTAGCGGTGTGGCAGATACGCAGTATTTT | CASRTSGVADTQYF
. | TRBJ2-1 | TRBD1 | TRBV30 | TGTGCCTGGAGCCCCGGGACAGGGAGCGCGAATGAGCAGTTCTTC | CAWSPGTGSANEQFF
few | TRBJ1-1 | TRBD1 | TRBV6-1 | TGTGCCAGCAGACCTTGGACAGGGGGAAACACTGAAGCTTTCTTT | CASRPWTGGNTEAFF
. | TRBJ2-6 | . | TRBV9 | TGTGCCAGCAGCGTATTTTTTCTGGGAGAGGGCGGCTCTGGGGCCAACGTCCTGACTTTC | CASSVFFLGEGGSGANVLTF
. | TRBJ1-1 | . | TRBV6-5 | TGTGCCAGCAGTTACTCAGTGGATTTGAACACTGAAGCTTTCTTT | CASSYSVDLNTEAFF
. | TRBJ2-7 | . | TRBV11-2 | TGTGCCAGCAGCTTAGCAACCGTATACGAGCAGTACTTC | CASSLATVYEQYF
few | TRBJ1-5 | TRBD1 | TRBV30 | TGTGCCTGGAGTGCCGGACAGGCCCTTAGCAATCAGCCCCAGCATTTT | CAWSAGQALSNQPQHF
. | TRBJ2-1 | . | TRBV5-5 | TGTGCCAGCAGCTTGGGGCTGTACAATGAGCAGTTCTTC | CASSLGLYNEQFF
. | TRBJ2-7 | . | TRBV2 | TGTGCCAGCACCATACACGAGGGGGGGCTCTCCTACGAGCAGTACTTC | CASTIHEGGLSYEQYF
few | TRBJ1-6 | TRBD1 | TRBV4-2 | TGTGCCAGCAGCCAATCGGGACAGGGAAATTCCCTTCTTACATTC | CASSQSGQGNSLLTF
. | TRBJ1-2 | . | TRBV27 | TGTGCCAGCAGCACGGGACGGAACTATGGCTACACCTTC | CASSTGRNYGYTF
. | TRBJ2-3 | TRBD2 | TRBV7-9 | TGTGCCAGCAGCTTCGCGGGGGACCCCACAGATACGCAGTATTTT | CASSFAGDPTDTQYF
. | TRBJ1-4 | TRBD1 | TRBV4-1 | TGCGCCAGCAGCCAAGAAGGGGGGACAGGGGGCGAAAAACTGTTTTTT | CASSQEGGTGGEKLFF
. | TRBJ1-2 | . | TRBV30 | TGTGCCTGGACAGAACAGGGAGGGGGCTATGGCTACACCTTC | CAWTEQGGGYGYTF
. | TRBJ1-2 | . | TRBV5-5 | TGTGCCAGCAGCTTGAGTGCCAGCTATGGCTACACCTTC | CASSLSASYGYTF
. | TRBJ1-2 | TRBD1 | TRBV29-1 | TGCAGCGCTGGGACAGGGGGCTCGCGAGGCTACACCTTC | CSAGTGGSRGYTF
. | TRBJ2-2 | TRBD2 | TRBV6-4 | TGTGCCAGCAGTGACCCGTGGACTAGGAATGTCGGGGAGCTGTTTTTT | CASSDPWTRNVGELFF
. | TRBJ2-7 | . | TRBV19 | TGTGCCAGTAGTATGAACGCCGGGTACTACGAGCAGTACTTC | CASSMNAGYYEQYF
. | TRBJ2-1 | . | TRBV4-2 | TGTGCCAGCAGTTGGGACAACAATGAGCAGTTCTTC | CASSWDNNEQFF
. | TRBJ2-2 | TRBD1 | TRBV6-4 | TGTGCCAGCAGTGACACAACAGGGGGCGACACCGGGGAGCTGTTTTTT | CASSDTTGGDTGELFF
. | TRBJ2-7 | . | TRBV4-1 | TGCGCCAGCAGCCAAGTTGGTACGGGACCCTACGAGCAGTACTTC | CASSQVGTGPYEQYF
. | TRBJ1-5 | . | TRBV7-2 | TGTGCCAGCAGCTTGATCACAGCCGTCAATCAGCCCCAGCATTTT | CASSLITAVNQPQHF
. | TRBJ2-3 | TRBD2 | TRBV15 | TGTGCCACCAGCAGAGGACTAGCGGGCACAGATACGCAGTATTTT | CATSRGLAGTDTQYF
. | TRBJ2-5 | . | TRBV5-6 | TGTGCCAGCAGCTTCAACGGGGTGTGGGAGACCCAGTACTTC | CASSFNGVWETQYF
. | TRBJ2-1 | . | TRBV6-4 | TGTGCCAGCAGTGATGGGGAGGTTAACAATGAGCAGTTCTTC | CASSDGEVNNEQFF
. | TRBJ2-3 | TRBD1 | TRBV19 | TGTGCCAGTGAGGATGGACAGGGAATCACAGATACGCAGTATTTT | CASEDGQGITDTQYF
. | TRBJ2-1 | . | TRBV28 | TGTGCCAGCAGTTTTCAGCCTGTTAGTGAGCAGTTCTTC | CASSFQPVSEQFF
. | TRBJ2-3 | TRBD2 | TRBV4-3 | TGCGCCAGCCGGTTAGAACTAGCGGGTAGGATGGATACGCAGTATTTT | CASRLELAGRMDTQYF
. | TRBJ2-5 | . | TRBV9 | TGTGCCAGCAGCGTAGGTGGGTTTGGAGAGACCCAGTACTTC | CASSVGGFGETQYF
. | TRBJ2-5 | TRBD2 | TRBV13 | TGTGCCAGCAGCTTAGCTTGGGGAGGGGCGGAGACCCAGTACTTC | CASSLAWGGAETQYF
once | TRBJ1-4 | . | TRBV7-6 | TGTGCCAGCAGCTTAAAACCCCTCCCAACTAATGAAAAACTGTTTTTT | CASSLKPLPTNEKLFF
. | TRBJ2-7 | . | TRBV4-2 | TGTGCCAGCGGCCAAGGAAGTTCGCGGCAGCTGAGCTCCTACGAGCAGTACTTC | CASGQGSSRQLSSYEQYF
. | TRBJ1-4 | . | TRBV7-9 | TGTGCCAGCAGCTCCAATGGAGAAAAACTGTTTTTT | CASSSNGEKLFF
. | TRBJ1-5 | . | TRBV6-1 | TGTGCCAGCAGCGACCCCGGACAGATGGTTATGGATTTT | CASSDPGQMVMDF
. | TRBJ2-5 | . | TRBV9 | TGTGCCAGCAGCGTAGACAGGGAAGAGACCCAGTACTTC | CASSVDREETQYF
. | TRBJ2-3 | . | TRBV9 | TGTGCCAGCAGCGCCCAACGGGCCAGCACAGATACGCAGTATTTT | CASSAQRASTDTQYF